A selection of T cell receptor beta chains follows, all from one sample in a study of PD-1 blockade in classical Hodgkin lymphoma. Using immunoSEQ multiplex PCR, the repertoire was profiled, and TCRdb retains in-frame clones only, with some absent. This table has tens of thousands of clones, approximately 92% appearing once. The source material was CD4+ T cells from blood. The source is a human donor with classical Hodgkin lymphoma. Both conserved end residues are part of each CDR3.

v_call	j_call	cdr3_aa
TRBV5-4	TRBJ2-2	CASSPSGQNPTGELFF
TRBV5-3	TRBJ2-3	CARSFGRGSAGLTDTQYF
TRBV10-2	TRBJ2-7	CASRGTASYEQYF
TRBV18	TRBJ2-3	CASSPLGSTLDTQYF
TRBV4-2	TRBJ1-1	CASSPETGLIGNTEAFF
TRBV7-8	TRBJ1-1	CASRIERDRGREAFF
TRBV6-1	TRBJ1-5	CASAQGVNWAQHF
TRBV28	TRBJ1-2	CASSLLGQGFYGYTF
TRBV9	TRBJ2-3	CASSVLTSTDTQYF
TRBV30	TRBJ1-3	CASIAARGTIYF
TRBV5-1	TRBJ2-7	CASSSRDEQYF
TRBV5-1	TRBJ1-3	CASSLYPNGGSTIYF
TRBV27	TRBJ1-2	CASRSNLRTGVNGYTF
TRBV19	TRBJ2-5	CASSRPTGLQETQYF
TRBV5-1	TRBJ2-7	CASSLAGAGDEQYF
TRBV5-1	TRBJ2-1	CASSPTGTSGSYEQFF
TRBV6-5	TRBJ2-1	CASSLLAGGMGEQFF
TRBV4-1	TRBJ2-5	CASSQGNSGGEETQYF
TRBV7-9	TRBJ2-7	CASSQGTQRASYEQYF
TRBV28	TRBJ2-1	CASSFLTGGLGDNEQFF
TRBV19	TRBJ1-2	CASSRGEGYGYTF